This TCR beta chain was found in a study of T cell responses to AZD1222 COVID-19 vaccine. Data came from immunoSEQ multiplex PCR; TCRdb stores just in-frame clones and leaves some out. The sample lists approximately 50,000 clones, approximately 85% occurring once. Comment on this clone: Antigen specificity is unknown.

Study results and limitations: Females made up more of the donors, who were largely white British, and clonal diversity may have come out too low. Only after the peak T cell response were repertoires sampled. Regions 160-218 and 743-854 held dominance among vaccine-associated CD4 TCRs, which spanned spike.

Per the germline V gene, CDR1 is SGHNT and CDR2 is YYREEE (reference sequence). This CDR3 has 13 amino acids. The trim removed 7 bases at V and 2 bases at J, leaving 6 bases unmatched. The sequencing used peripheral blood, collected on day 0 of MenACWY control vaccination. The TCR sequence derives from an adult in good health. The chain carries TRBV5-4 and TRBJ2-7; 7 positions agree with TRBD2. The CDR3 is CASQNREAYEQYF. Written as DNA, the CDR3 is TGTGCCAGCCAGAACCGGGAGGCCTACGAGCAGTACTTC.